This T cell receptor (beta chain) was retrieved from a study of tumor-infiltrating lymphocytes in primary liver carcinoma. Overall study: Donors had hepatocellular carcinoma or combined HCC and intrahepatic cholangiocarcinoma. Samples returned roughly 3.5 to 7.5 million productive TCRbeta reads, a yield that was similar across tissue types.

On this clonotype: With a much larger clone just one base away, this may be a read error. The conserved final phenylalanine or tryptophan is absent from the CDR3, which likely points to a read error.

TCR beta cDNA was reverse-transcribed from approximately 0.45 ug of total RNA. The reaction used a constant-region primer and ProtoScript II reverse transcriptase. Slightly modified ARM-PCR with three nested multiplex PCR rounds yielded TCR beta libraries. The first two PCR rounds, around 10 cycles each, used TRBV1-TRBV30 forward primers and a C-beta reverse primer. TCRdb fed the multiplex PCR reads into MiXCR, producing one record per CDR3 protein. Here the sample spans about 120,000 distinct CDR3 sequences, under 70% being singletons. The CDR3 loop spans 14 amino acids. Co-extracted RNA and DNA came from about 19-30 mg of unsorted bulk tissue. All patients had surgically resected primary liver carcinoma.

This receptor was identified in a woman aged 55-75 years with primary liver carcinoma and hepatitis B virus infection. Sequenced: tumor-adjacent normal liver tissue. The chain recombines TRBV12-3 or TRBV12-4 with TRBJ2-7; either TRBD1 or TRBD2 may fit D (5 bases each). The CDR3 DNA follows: TGTACCAGCAGTCTCTGGGGGAGCTCCTACGAGCAGTACATC. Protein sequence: CTSSLWGSSYEQYI.